Listed here are 9 T cell receptor beta chains from one sample, sequenced in a study of CD8 T cells in Susac syndrome. With random hexamers, roughly 0.45 to 1 ug RNA was reverse transcribed. One entry per CDR3 protein, called by TCRdb with MiXCR from the immunoSEQ multiplex PCR reads. The sample yields 180,000 or so distinct CDR3 sequences, approximately 94% seen once. Sequencing was carried out using CD4+ T cells from PBMCs. Source of these receptors: a human donor with multiple sclerosis.

The chain joins TRBV28 to TRBJ1-6; perhaps TRBD1 as D (5 bases). The CDR3 runs to 17 residues. Germline-derived CDR1 and CDR2 are MDHEN and SYDVKM. The V end lost 5 bases, the J end lost 6 bases, and 20 bases lay between the germline ends. The CDR3 protein is CASSVGQGYGRNSPLHF. Here the CDR3 DNA reads TGTGCCAGCAGTGTGGGTCAGGGATATGGGCGTAATTCACCCCTCCACTTT.

The J gene is TRBJ1-5, the V gene TRBV20-1; TRBD1 agrees at 9 bases. V shed 6 bases and J 6 bases; nucleotides not matched to a gene: 6. There are 13 residues in the CDR3. CDR1 DFQATT and CDR2 SNEGSKA come from the germline V gene (reference sequence). This CDR3 is CSATGTGSQPQHF. The CDR3 nucleotides read TGCAGTGCCACCGGGACAGGGAGTCAGCCCCAGCATTTT.

The rearrangement links TRBV30 to TRBJ1-2; 7 bases match TRBD1. Per germline, CDR1 GTSNPN and CDR2 SVGIG (reference sequence). CDR3 length equals 16 residues. J gave up 0 bases and V 3 bases, and 10 bases lay outside the gene matches. CDR3 loop: CAWRRITGTANYGYTF. Here the CDR3 DNA reads TGTGCCTGGAGGAGAATTACCGGGACAGCTAACTATGGCTACACCTTC.

The count of this clonotype is one. The V and J genes are TRBV15 and TRBJ1-4, with 8 bases matching TRBD1. V trimming: 5 bases; J trimming: 8 bases; junction bases outside the gene matches: 7. This CDR3 region has 14 residues. CDR1 LNHNV and CDR2 YYDKDF come from the germline V gene (reference sequence). The CDR3 protein is CATSLDRGNEKLFF. In DNA, the CDR3 is TGTGCCACCAGCCTTGACAGGGGCAACGAAAAACTGTTTTTT.

The rearrangement joins TRBV30 to TRBJ2-7; D is unresolved. This CDR3 spans 14 amino acids. V dropped 0 bases and J dropped 6 bases, with 15 bases sitting between them. Per the germline V gene, CDR1 is GTSNPN and CDR2 is SVGIG (reference sequence). The CDR3 is CAWSVQLAWGEQYF. The CDR3 bases are TGTGCCTGGAGTGTACAACTGGCCTGGGGCGAGCAGTACTTC.

V is TRBV10-3 and J is TRBJ2-1, with 8 bases fitting TRBD1. The CDR3 is 16 amino acids. Germline-derived CDR1 and CDR2 are ENHRY and SYGVKD. The V segment lost 3 bases and the J segment 5 bases; nucleotides outside the gene matches: 9. The CDR3 nucleotides are TGTGCCATCAGTGAAGGGGTGACAGGGGCGGACAATGAGCAGTTCTTC. It encodes CAISEGVTGADNEQFF.

This chain joins TRBV14 and TRBJ2-4, with 8 bases that match TRBD2. CDR3 length: 16 amino acids. The junction had 3 bases not matched to a gene; V was cut back by 1 base and J by 1 base. Germline-derived CDR1 and CDR2 are SGHDN and FVKESK. CDR3 region: CASSQGLAFAKNIQYF. CDR3 bases: TGTGCCAGCAGCCAAGGACTAGCGTTTGCCAAAAACATTCAGTACTTC.

This chain uses TRBV28 with TRBJ2-5; TRBD2 is a possible D gene (6 bases). The CDR3 contains 14 residues. V lost 6 bases to trimming and J lost 5 bases, with 16 bases between them. Germline V CDR1 and CDR2: MDHEN, SYDVKM. The CDR3 sequence is CASSPPEGRETQYF. CDR3 nucleotide sequence: TGTGCCAGCAGCCCCCCGGAGGGGCGGGAGACCCAGTACTTC. Together with reference TRBV28 and TRBJ2-5, the CDR3 gives the full variable domain: DVKVTQSSRYLVKRTGEKVFLECVQDMDHENMFWYRQDPGLGLRLIYFSYDVKMKEKGDIPEGYSVSREKKERFSLILESASTNQTSMYLCASSPPEGRETQYFGPGTRLLVL.

The gene calls are TRBV30 and TRBJ2-3, with 9 bases lining up with TRBD2. V dropped 3 bases and J dropped 6; count of bases not matched to a gene: 7. From germline, CDR1 is GTSNPN and CDR2 SVGIG (reference sequence). The CDR3 totals 14 residues. This CDR3 reads CAWRGAGGLDTQYF. CDR3 DNA sequence: TGTGCCTGGAGGGGAGCGGGGGGCCTCGATACGCAGTATTTT. The variable domain in full, with the rest retrieved from reference TRBV30 and TRBJ2-3, is SQTIHQWPATLVQPVGSPLSLECTVEGTSNPNLYWYRQAAGRGLQLLFYSVGIGQISSEVPQNLSASRPQDRQFILSSKKLLLSDSGFYLCAWRGAGGLDTQYFGPGTRLTVL.